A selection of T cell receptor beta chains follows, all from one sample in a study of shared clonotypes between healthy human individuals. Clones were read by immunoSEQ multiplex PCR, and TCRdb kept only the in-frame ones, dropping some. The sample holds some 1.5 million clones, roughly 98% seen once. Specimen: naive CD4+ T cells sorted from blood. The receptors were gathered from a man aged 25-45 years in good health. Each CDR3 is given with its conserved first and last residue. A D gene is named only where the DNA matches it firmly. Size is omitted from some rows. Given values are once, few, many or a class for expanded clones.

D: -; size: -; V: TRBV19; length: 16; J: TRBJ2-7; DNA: TGTGCCAGTAGTACCGAAACCGGGACTGGGTCGTCAGAGCAGTACTTC; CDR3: CASSTETGTGSSEQYF
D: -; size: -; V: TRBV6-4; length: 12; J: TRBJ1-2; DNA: TGTGCCAGCAGTGCCAGTTCCGGGAGCTACACCTTC; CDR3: CASSASSGSYTF
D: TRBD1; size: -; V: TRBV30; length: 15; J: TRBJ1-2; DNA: TGTGCCTGGAGTGTACTGGGGACAGGGGGCGGTGGCTACACCTTC; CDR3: CAWSVLGTGGGGYTF
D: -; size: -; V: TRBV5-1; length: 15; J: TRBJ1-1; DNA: TGCGCCAGCAGCTTGATTTCTGCGATGAACACTGAAGCTTTCTTT; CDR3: CASSLISAMNTEAFF
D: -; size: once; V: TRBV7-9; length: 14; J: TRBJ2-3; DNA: TGTGCCAGCAGCTTAGTCGGCCCGACAGATACGCAGTATTTT; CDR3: CASSLVGPTDTQYF
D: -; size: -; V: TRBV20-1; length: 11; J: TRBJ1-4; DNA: TGCAGTGCTAGAGATCGAGGAAAACTGTTTTTT; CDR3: CSARDRGKLFF
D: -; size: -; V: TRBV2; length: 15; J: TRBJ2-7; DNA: TGTGCCAGCAGTGTCGAGAAATCTATCTCCTACGAGCAGTACTTC; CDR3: CASSVEKSISYEQYF
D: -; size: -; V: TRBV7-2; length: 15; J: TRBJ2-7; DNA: TGTGCCAGCAGCTCCTCAGGACAGCCATCCTACGAGCAGTACTTC; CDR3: CASSSSGQPSYEQYF
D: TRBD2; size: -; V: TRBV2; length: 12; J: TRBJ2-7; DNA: TGTGCCAGTTCCGGGACTAGGCCCGAGCAGTACTTC; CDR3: CASSGTRPEQYF
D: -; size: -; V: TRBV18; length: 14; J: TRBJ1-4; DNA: TGTGCCAGCTCACCGGGACCTAACAATGAAAAACTGTTTTTT; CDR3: CASSPGPNNEKLFF
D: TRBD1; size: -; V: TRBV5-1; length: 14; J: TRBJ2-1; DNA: TGCGCCAGCGGACAGGGGGCAATGTACAATGAGCAGTTCTTC; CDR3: CASGQGAMYNEQFF
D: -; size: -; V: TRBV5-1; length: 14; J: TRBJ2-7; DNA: TGCGCCAGCAGCTTGGCGCCAGGGGTCGACGAGCAGTACTTC; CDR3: CASSLAPGVDEQYF
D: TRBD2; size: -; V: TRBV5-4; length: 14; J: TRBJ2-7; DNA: TGTGCCAGCAGCTTGACTAGCGGAAACTACGAGCAGTACTTC; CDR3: CASSLTSGNYEQYF
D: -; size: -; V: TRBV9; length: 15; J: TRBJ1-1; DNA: TGTGCCAGCCGCCCCGGGGGCGCGGAGATCACTGAAGCTTTCTTT; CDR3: CASRPGGAEITEAFF
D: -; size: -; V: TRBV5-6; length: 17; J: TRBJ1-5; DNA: TGTGCCAGCAGCTTTAGACCGGGACGAGGAGTCAATCAGCCCCAGCATTTT; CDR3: CASSFRPGRGVNQPQHF
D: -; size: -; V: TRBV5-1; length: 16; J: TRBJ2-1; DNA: TGCGCCAGCAGCGTGGGGGTTTGGGGCTCCTACAATGAGCAGTTCTTC; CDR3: CASSVGVWGSYNEQFF
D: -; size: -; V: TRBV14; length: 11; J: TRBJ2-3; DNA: TGTGCCAGCAGCTCCACAGATACGCAGTATTTT; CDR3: CASSSTDTQYF
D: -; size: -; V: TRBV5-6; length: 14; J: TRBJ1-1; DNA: TGTGCCAGCACCCCGGCCGGACGTAACACTGAAGCTTTCTTT; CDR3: CASTPAGRNTEAFF
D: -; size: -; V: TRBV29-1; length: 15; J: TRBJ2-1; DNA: TGCAGCGTTGAACGGCGCAGCCGAGTGGACAATGAGCAGTTCTTC; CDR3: CSVERRSRVDNEQFF
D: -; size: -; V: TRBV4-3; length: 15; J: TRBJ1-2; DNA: TGCGCCAGCAGCCAAGAACCCAGGACAGTCTATGGCTACACCTTC; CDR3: CASSQEPRTVYGYTF
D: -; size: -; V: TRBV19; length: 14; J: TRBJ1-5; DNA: TGTGCCAGTAGTATTACTCGCGCCAATCAGCCCCAGCATTTT; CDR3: CASSITRANQPQHF
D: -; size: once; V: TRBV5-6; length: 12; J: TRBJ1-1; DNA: TGTGCCAGCATCGCCACCGGGACATCGGCTTTCTTT; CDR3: CASIATGTSAFF
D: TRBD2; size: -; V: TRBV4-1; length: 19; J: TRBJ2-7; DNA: TGCGCCAGCAGCCAATTGTCGACTAGCGGGAGGGCTATCCCCTACGAGCAGTACTTC; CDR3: CASSQLSTSGRAIPYEQYF
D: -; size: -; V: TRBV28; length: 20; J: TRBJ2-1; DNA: TGTGCCAGCAAAATAGGATATAGGCAGGGAAAGGGGAGCTCCTACAATGAGCAGTTCTTC; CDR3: CASKIGYRQGKGSSYNEQFF
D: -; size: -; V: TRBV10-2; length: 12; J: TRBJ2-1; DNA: TGCGCCAGCAGGTGGGCTCAAGGTGAGCAGTTCTTC; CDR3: CASRWAQGEQFF
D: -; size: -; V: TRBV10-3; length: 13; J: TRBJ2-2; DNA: TGTGCCATCCGGGGGATCAACACCGGGGAGCTGTTTTTT; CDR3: CAIRGINTGELFF
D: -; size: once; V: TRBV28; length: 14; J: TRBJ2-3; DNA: TGTGCCAGCAGTTTATTTGGAAACACAGATACGCAGTATTTT; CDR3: CASSLFGNTDTQYF
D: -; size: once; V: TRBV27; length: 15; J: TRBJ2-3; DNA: TGTGCCAGCAGTTCCAGGACGGGGAGCACAGATACGCAGTATTTT; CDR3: CASSSRTGSTDTQYF
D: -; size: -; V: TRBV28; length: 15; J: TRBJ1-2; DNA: TGTGCCAGCAGGACTCCCAGGGCTGGCAGCTATGGCTACACCTTC; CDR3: CASRTPRAGSYGYTF
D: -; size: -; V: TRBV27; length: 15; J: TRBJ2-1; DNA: TGTGCCAGCAGTTTACGAAAGGACTACAAAAATGAGCAGTTCTTC; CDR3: CASSLRKDYKNEQFF
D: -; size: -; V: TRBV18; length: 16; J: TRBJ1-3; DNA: TGTGCCAGCTCACCACCCACAGGAGTCTCTGGAAACACCATATATTTT; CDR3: CASSPPTGVSGNTIYF
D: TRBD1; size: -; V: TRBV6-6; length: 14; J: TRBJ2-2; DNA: TGTGCCAGCACCATGACAGGGGCGGCCGGGGAGCTGTTTTTT; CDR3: CASTMTGAAGELFF
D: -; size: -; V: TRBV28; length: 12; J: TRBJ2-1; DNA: TGTGCCACAGCCCTCCGGAACAATGAGCAGTTCTTC; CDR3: CATALRNNEQFF
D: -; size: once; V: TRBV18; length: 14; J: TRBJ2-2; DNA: TGTGCCAGCTCAGAAGCATCCAGTGCCGGGGAGCTGTTTTTT; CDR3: CASSEASSAGELFF
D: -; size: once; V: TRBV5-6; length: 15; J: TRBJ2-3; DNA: TGTGCCAGCAGCTTGGCTCCAGGGAGCACAGATACGCAGTATTTT; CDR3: CASSLAPGSTDTQYF
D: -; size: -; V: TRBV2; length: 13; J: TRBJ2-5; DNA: TGTGCCAGCAGTGAAGAGGGTAGCGGGACCCAGTACTTC; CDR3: CASSEEGSGTQYF
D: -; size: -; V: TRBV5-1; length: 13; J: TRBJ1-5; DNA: TGCGCCAGCAGCTTGTGGTGGGATCAGCCCCAGCATTTT; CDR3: CASSLWWDQPQHF
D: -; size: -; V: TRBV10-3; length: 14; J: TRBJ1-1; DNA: TGTGCCATCAGTTTCGAGGGACGGGAAGATGAAGCTTTCTTT; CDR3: CAISFEGREDEAFF
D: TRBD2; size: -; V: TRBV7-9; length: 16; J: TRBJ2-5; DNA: TGTGCCAGCAGCTCCCGTCCGGGACTAGCAGAAGAGACCCAGTACTTC; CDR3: CASSSRPGLAEETQYF
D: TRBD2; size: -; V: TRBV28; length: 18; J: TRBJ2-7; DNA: TGTGCCAGCAGCCGTCGACTAGCGGGAGAGAGGGAGTTGTACGAGCAGTACTTC; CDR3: CASSRRLAGERELYEQYF
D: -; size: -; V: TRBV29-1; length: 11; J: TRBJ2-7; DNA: TGCAGCGTTGCACAGTTCTACGAGCAGTACTTC; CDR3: CSVAQFYEQYF
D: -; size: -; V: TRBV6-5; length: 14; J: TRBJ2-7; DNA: TGTGCCAGCAGTTACTCTACAGGCCCCTACGAGCAGTACTTC; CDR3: CASSYSTGPYEQYF
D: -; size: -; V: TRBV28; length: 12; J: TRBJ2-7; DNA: TGTGCCAGCAGTCCCTACTCTCGGGAGCAGTACTTC; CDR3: CASSPYSREQYF
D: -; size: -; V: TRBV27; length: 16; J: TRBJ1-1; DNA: TGTGCCAGCAGTTTAGTGGCAGAGTTTTTGAACACTGAAGCTTTCTTT; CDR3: CASSLVAEFLNTEAFF
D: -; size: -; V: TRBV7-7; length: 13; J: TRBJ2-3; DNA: TGTGCTAGCAGCTTAGGGCGTACAGATACGCAGTATTTT; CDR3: CASSLGRTDTQYF
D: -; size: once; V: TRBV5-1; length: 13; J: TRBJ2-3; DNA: TGCGCCAGCAGGACCCAGGGCACAGATACGCAGTATTTT; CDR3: CASRTQGTDTQYF
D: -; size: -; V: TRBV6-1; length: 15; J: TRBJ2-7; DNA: TGTGCCAGCATGAGGGGGGCTGGGATCTCCTACGAGCAGTACTTC; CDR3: CASMRGAGISYEQYF
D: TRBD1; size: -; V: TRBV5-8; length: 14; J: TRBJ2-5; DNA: TGTGCCAGCAGCGAAGGGACAGCTTGGGAGACCCAGTACTTC; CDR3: CASSEGTAWETQYF
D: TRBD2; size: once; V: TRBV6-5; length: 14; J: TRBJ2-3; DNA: TGTGCCACCCTAGGCGGGAGTCCCGAGGATACGCAGTATTTT; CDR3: CATLGGSPEDTQYF
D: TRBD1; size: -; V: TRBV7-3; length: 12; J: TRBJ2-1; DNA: TGTGCCAGCAGCTCCAACAGGGGGCTACAGTTCTTC; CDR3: CASSSNRGLQFF
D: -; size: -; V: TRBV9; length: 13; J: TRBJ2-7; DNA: TGTGCCAGCAGCCCAAGGGTGGGCTACGAGCAGTACTTC; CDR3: CASSPRVGYEQYF